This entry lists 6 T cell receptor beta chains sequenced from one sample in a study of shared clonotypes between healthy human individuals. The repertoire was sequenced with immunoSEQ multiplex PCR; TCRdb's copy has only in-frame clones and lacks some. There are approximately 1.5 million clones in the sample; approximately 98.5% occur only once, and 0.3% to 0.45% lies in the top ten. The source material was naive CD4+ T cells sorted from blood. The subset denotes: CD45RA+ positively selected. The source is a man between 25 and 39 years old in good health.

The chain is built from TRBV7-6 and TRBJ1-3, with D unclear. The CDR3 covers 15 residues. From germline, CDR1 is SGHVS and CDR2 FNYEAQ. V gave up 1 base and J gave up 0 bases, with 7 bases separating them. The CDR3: CASSLEGSSGNTIYF. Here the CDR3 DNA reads TGTGCCAGCAGCTTAGAAGGCAGCTCTGGAAACACCATATATTTT. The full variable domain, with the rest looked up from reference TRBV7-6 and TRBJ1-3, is GAGVSQSPRYKVTKRGQDVALRCDPISGHVSLYWYRQALGQGPEFLTYFNYEAQQDKSGLPNDRFSAERPEGSISTLTIQRTEQRDSAMYRCASSLEGSSGNTIYFGEGSWLTVV.

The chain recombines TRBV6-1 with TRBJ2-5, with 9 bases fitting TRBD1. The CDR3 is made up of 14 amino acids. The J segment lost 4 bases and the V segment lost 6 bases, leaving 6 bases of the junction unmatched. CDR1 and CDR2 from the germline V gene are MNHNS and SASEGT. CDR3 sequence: CASSRQGGGETQYF. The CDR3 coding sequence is TGTGCCAGCAGCCGACAGGGGGGCGGAGAGACCCAGTACTTC.

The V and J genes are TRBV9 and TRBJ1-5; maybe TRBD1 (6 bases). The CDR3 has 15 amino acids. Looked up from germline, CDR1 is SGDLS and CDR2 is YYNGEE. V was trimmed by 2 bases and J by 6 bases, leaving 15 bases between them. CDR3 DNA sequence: TGTGCCAGCAGCGTGGGACCACAGGGTCCTCAGCCCCAGCATTTT. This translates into CASSVGPQGPQPQHF. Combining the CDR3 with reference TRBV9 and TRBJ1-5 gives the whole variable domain DSGVTQTPKHLITATGQRVTLRCSPRSGDLSVYWYQQSLDQGLQFLIQYYNGEERAKGNILERFSAQQFPDLHSELNLSSLELGDSALYFCASSVGPQGPQPQHFGDGTRLSIL.

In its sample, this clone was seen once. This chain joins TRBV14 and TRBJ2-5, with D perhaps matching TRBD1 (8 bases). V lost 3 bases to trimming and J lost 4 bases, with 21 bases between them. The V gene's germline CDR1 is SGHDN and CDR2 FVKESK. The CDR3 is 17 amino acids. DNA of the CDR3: TGTGCCAGCAGCCATGGACTAGGACAGGGCAGGGGAGAGACCCAGTACTTC. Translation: CASSHGLGQGRGETQYF.

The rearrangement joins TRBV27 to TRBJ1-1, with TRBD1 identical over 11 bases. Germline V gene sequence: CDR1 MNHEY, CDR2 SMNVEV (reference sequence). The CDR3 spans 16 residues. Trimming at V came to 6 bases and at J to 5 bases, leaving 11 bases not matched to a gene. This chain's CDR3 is CASSPLGQGARTEAFF. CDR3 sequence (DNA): TGTGCCAGCAGCCCCCTCGGACAGGGGGCGAGGACTGAAGCTTTCTTT.

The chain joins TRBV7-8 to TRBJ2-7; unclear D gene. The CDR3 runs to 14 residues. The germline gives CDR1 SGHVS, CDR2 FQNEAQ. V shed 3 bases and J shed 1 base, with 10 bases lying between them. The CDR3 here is CASSFSRRSYEQYF. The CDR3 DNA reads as TGTGCCAGCAGCTTTTCGAGGAGATCCTACGAGCAGTACTTC. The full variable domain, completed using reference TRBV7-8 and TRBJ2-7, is GAGVSQSPRYKVAKRGQDVALRCDPISGHVSLFWYQQALGQGPEFLTYFQNEAQLDKSGLPSDRFFAERPEGSVSTLKIQRTQQEDSAVYLCASSFSRRSYEQYFGPGTRLTVT.